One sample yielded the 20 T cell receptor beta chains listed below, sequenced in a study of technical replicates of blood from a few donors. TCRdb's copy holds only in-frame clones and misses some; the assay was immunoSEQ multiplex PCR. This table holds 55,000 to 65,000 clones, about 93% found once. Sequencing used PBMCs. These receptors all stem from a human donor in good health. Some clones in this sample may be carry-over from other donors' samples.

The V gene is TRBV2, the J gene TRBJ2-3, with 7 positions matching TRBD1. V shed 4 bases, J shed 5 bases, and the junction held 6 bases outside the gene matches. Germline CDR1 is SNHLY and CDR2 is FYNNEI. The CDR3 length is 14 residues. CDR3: CASSGGQALDTQYF. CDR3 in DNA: TGTGCCAGCAGTGGTGGACAGGCCCTAGATACGCAGTATTTT.

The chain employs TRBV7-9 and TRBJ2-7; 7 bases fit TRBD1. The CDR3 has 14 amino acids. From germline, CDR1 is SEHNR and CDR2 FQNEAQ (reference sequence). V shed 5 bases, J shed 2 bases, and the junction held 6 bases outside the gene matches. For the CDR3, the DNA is TGTGCCAGCAGCCACGGACAGGAACCCTACGAGCAGTACTTC. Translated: CASSHGQEPYEQYF.

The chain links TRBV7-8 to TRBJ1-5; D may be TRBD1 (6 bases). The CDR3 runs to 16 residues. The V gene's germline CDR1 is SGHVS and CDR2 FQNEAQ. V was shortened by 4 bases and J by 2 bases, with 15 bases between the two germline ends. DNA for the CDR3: TGTGCCAGCAGCTCCCAGCCGGGGGGCCGCAATCAGCCCCAGCATTTT. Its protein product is CASSSQPGGRNQPQHF.

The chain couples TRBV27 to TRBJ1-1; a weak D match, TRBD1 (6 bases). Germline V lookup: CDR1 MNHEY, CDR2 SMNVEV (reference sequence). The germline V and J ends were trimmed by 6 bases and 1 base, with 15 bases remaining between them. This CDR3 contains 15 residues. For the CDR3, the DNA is TGTGCCAGCAGCAAACCTGACAGGTGGAACACTGAAGCTTTCTTT. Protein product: CASSKPDRWNTEAFF.

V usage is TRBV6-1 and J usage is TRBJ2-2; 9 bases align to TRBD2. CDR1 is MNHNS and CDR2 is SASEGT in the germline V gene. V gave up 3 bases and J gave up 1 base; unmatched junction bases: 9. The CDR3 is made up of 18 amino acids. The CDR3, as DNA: TGTGCCAGCAGTGATCAAAGCAGCGGGGGGAGGAACACCGGGGAGCTGTTTTTT. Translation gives CASSDQSSGGRNTGELFF.

The CDR3 DNA follows: TGTGCCAGCAGTCTCGGGACTAGCGGTGGAGATACGCAGTATTTT. This translates into CASSLGTSGGDTQYF. The V call is TRBV9, the J call TRBJ2-3; TRBD2 agrees at 11 bases. V shed 5 bases, J shed 5 bases, and the junction held 7 bases outside the gene matches. The CDR3 spans 15 residues. Germline CDR1 reads SGDLS; CDR2 reads YYNGEE. Filled out from reference TRBV9 and TRBJ2-3, the complete variable domain reads DSGVTQTPKHLITATGQRVTLRCSPRSGDLSVYWYQQSLDQGLQFLIQYYNGEERAKGNILERFSAQQFPDLHSELNLSSLELGDSALYFCASSLGTSGGDTQYFGPGTRLTVL.

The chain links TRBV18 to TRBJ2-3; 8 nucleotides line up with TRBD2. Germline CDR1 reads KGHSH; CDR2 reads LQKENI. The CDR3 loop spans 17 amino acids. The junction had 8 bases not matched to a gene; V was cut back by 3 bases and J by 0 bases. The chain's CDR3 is CASSPKMVAGSTDTQYF. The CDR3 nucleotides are TGTGCCAGCTCACCCAAAATGGTAGCGGGAAGCACAGATACGCAGTATTTT.

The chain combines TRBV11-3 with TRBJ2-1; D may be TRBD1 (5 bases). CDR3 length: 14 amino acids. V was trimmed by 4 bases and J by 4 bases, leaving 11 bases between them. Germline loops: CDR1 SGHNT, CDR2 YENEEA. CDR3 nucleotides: TGTGCCAGCAGCTCCCAGGACACTTACAATGAGCAGTTCTTC. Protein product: CASSSQDTYNEQFF.

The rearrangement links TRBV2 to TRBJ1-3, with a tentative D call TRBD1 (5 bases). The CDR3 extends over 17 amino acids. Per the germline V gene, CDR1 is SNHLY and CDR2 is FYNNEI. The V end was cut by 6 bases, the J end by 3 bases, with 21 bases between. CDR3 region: CASSQKGLLLFGNTIYF. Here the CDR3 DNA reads TGTGCCAGCAGCCAAAAGGGACTCCTACTATTTGGAAACACCATATATTTT.

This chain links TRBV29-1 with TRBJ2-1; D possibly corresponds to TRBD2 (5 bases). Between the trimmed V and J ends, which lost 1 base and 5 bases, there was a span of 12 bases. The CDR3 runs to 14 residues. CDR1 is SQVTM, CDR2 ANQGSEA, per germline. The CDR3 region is CSVEGGFGDNEQFF. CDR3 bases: TGCAGCGTTGAAGGCGGGTTCGGGGACAATGAGCAGTTCTTC.

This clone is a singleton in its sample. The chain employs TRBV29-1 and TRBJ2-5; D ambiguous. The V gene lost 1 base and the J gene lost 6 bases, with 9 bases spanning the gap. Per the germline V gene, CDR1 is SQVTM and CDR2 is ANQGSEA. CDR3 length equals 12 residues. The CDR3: CSVEGVTKTQYF. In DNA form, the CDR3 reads TGCAGCGTTGAAGGAGTTACGAAGACCCAGTACTTC.

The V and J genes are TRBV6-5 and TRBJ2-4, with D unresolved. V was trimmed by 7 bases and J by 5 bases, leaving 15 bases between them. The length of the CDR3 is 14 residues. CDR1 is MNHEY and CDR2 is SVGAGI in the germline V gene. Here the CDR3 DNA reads TGTGCCAGCAAGCCAGGCTTAACTCAAAACATTCAGTACTTC. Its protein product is CASKPGLTQNIQYF.

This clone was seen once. For the CDR3, the DNA is TGTGCCAGCAGCGCTCGACAGGAAACCTCTGGGGCCAACGTCCTGACTTTC. Its protein product is CASSARQETSGANVLTF. This chain connects TRBV9 to TRBJ2-6; the D gene is possibly TRBD1 (6 bases). The germline gives CDR1 SGDLS, CDR2 YYNGEE. Trimming cost V 3 bases and J 0 bases, with 13 bases left between them. The CDR3 has 17 residues. The variable domain in full, completed from reference TRBV9 and TRBJ2-6, reads DSGVTQTPKHLITATGQRVTLRCSPRSGDLSVYWYQQSLDQGLQFLIQYYNGEERAKGNILERFSAQQFPDLHSELNLSSLELGDSALYFCASSARQETSGANVLTFGAGSRLTVL.

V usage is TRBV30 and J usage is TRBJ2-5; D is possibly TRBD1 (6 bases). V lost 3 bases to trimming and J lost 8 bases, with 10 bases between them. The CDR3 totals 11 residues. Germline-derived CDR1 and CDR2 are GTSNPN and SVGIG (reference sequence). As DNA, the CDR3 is TGTGCCTGGAGACCACAGGGCACCCAGTACTTC. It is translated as CAWRPQGTQYF.

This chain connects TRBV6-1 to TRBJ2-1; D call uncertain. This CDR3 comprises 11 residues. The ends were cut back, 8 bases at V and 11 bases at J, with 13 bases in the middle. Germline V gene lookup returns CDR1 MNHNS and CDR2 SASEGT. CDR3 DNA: TGTGCCAGCCGCACTCCTTCTAAGCAGTTCTTC. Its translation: CASRTPSKQFF.

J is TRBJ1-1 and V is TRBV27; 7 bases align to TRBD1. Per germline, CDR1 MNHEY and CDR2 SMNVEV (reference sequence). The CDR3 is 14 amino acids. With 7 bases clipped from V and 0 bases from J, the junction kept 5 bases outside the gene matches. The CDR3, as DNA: TGTGCCAGCACCGCCCAGGGGGTGAACACTGAAGCTTTCTTT. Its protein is CASTAQGVNTEAFF.

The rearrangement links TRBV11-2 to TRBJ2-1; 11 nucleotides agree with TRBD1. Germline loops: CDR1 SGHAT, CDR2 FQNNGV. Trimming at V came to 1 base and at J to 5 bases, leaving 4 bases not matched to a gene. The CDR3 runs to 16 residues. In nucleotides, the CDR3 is TGTGCCAGCAGCTTAGGTCGGGACAGGGGGGACAATGAGCAGTTCTTC. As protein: CASSLGRDRGDNEQFF. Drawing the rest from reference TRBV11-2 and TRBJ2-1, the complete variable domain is EAGVAQSPRYKIIEKRQSVAFWCNPISGHATLYWYQQILGQGPKLLIQFQNNGVVDDSQLPKDRFSAERLKGVDSTLKIQPAKLEDSAVYLCASSLGRDRGDNEQFFGPGTRLTVL.

CDR3 DNA sequence: TGTGCCAGCAGCTTCGAGCTTTACGAGCAGTACTTC. Encoded protein: CASSFELYEQYF. V usage is TRBV7-9 and J usage is TRBJ2-7; D gene ambiguous. Germline V gene data show CDR1 as SEHNR and CDR2 as FQNEAQ (reference sequence). The CDR3 length is 12 residues. Trimming removed 3 bases from V and 4 bases from J, with 7 bases in between. Full variable domain (outside the CDR3, taken from reference TRBV7-9 and TRBJ2-7): DTGVSQNPRHKITKRGQNVTFRCDPISEHNRLYWYRQTLGQGPEFLTYFQNEAQLEKSRLLSDRFSAERPKGSFSTLEIQRTEQGDSAMYLCASSFELYEQYFGPGTRLTVT.

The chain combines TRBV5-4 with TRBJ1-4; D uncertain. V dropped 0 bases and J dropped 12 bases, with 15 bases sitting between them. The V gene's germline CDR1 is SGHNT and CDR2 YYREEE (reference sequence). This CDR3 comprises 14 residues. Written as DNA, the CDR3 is TGTGCCAGCAGCTTGGCCGTATCTACCGGGGAACTGTTTTTT. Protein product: CASSLAVSTGELFF.

CDR3 nucleotides: TGCGCCAGCAGCCAAGATCTGGGCGGGGAACAAGAGACCCAGTACTTC. Its translation: CASSQDLGGEQETQYF. The chain has TRBV4-1 and TRBJ2-5, with D perhaps TRBD2 (6 bases). Germline CDR1 is MGHRA and CDR2 is YSYEKL. V was pared by 0 bases and J by 2 bases, with 13 bases between. This CDR3 region has 16 residues.